The 28 T cell receptor beta chains below all came from one sample that was sequenced in a study of blood T cell repertoires in COVID-19. Sequencing was performed with immunoSEQ multiplex PCR; in TCRdb, only in-frame clones are kept and a portion is missing. The sample has tens of thousands of clones, roughly 84% seen once. Sequenced: peripheral blood. The origin of the receptors is a man in his forties or fifties with acute or convalescent COVID-19.

This CDR3 is CASSPLAGGRNEQFF. The CDR3 DNA follows: TGTGCCAGCAGCCCGCTAGCGGGAGGTCGCAATGAGCAGTTCTTC. J is TRBJ2-1 and V is TRBV3-1 (or the pseudogene TRBV3-2); 11 bases fit TRBD2. This CDR3 comprises 15 residues. V shed 4 bases and J 6 bases; nucleotides not matched to a gene: 5. Germline V gives CDR1 LGHDT, CDR2 YNNKEL (reference sequence).

This clone was found a few times. V and J are TRBV19 and TRBJ2-3, with 13 bases aligning to TRBD2. The CDR3 consists of 19 residues. Germline lookup yields CDR1 LNHDA and CDR2 SQIVND (reference sequence). V gave up 1 base and J gave up 4 bases; unmatched junction bases: 11. DNA for the CDR3: TGTGCCAGTAGTATAGGACTAGCGGGGGGAACACCCAGGGCAGATACGCAGTATTTT. Translated, it gives CASSIGLAGGTPRADTQYF.

The rearrangement joins TRBV5-5 to TRBJ1-4; TRBD1 is a possible D gene (5 bases). The germline CDR1 and CDR2 sequences are SGHKS and YYEKEE (reference sequence). The CDR3 spans 14 residues. V was trimmed by 0 bases and J by 7 bases, leaving 10 bases between them. The CDR3 region has the DNA TGTGCCAGCAGCTTGGCTGGGAGGGGTGAAAAACTGTTTTTT. It codes for CASSLAGRGEKLFF.

The J gene is TRBJ2-1, the V gene TRBV28; D is perhaps TRBD2 (6 bases). Germline CDR1 MDHEN, CDR2 SYDVKM. Trimming removed 6 bases from V and 7 bases from J, with 22 bases in between. This CDR3 spans 16 amino acids. The CDR3 protein is CASSHYLGAGRNEQFF. As DNA, the CDR3 is TGTGCCAGCAGCCACTACCTTGGGGCGGGGAGGAATGAGCAGTTCTTC. The whole variable domain, filled in from reference TRBV28 and TRBJ2-1, reads DVKVTQSSRYLVKRTGEKVFLECVQDMDHENMFWYRQDPGLGLRLIYFSYDVKMKEKGDIPEGYSVSREKKERFSLILESASTNQTSMYLCASSHYLGAGRNEQFFGPGTRLTVL.

The rearrangement joins TRBV6-1 to TRBJ1-6; TRBD1 aligns across 7 bases. The CDR3 has 15 residues. CDR1 is MNHNS and CDR2 is SASEGT in the germline V gene. V lost 2 bases and J lost 6; bases outside the gene matches: 4. This CDR3 is CASSELGQSNSPLHF. For the CDR3, the DNA is TGTGCCAGCAGTGAATTGGGACAGAGTAATTCACCCCTCCACTTT.

The rearrangement uses TRBV7-2 and TRBJ1-4; 11 nucleotides agree with TRBD1. The CDR3 is 14 residues long. Unmatched junction bases numbered 7, after V lost 5 bases and J lost 11 bases. The germline gives CDR1 SGHTA, CDR2 FQGNSA. The DNA of the CDR3 is TGTGCCAGCAGCAACCGGGACAGGGGGGGGAAACTGTTTTTT. This sequence encodes CASSNRDRGGKLFF.

This clone was recorded a few times. The rearrangement links TRBV7-2 to TRBJ1-1; 11 bases line up with TRBD1. The CDR3 runs 13 residues. Germline V lookup: CDR1 SGHTA, CDR2 FQGNSA. With 7 bases clipped from V and 7 bases from J, the junction kept 5 bases outside the gene matches. DNA of the CDR3: TGTGCCAGCAAGGACAGGGGGCAGTTTGAAGCTTTCTTT. It encodes CASKDRGQFEAFF.

This clone was detected only a few times. The CDR3 sequence is CASSLGGDWAQPQHF. The CDR3 DNA is TGTGCCAGCAGTTTAGGAGGGGATTGGGCTCAGCCCCAGCATTTT. This chain uses TRBV28 with TRBJ1-5; tentatively, D is TRBD1 (5 bases). This CDR3 spans 15 amino acids. The V end lost 2 bases, the J end lost 6 bases, and 14 bases lay between the germline ends. The V gene's germline CDR1 is MDHEN and CDR2 SYDVKM.

The chain uses TRBV19 and TRBJ2-7; 9 bases are shared with TRBD1. The CDR3 length is 16 residues. Germline loops: CDR1 LNHDA, CDR2 SQIVND (reference sequence). V lost 1 base to trimming and J lost 1 base; unmatched junction nucleotides: 5. CDR3 region: CASSIAETGGSYEQYF. The DNA for the CDR3 is TGTGCCAGTAGTATAGCCGAGACAGGGGGATCCTACGAGCAGTACTTC.

The chain is built from TRBV7-2 and TRBJ2-5; 9 nucleotides align to TRBD1. The length of the CDR3 is 16 residues. The germline gives CDR1 SGHTA, CDR2 FQGNSA. V lost 3 bases to trimming and J lost 2 bases; unmatched junction nucleotides: 7. The CDR3 DNA sequence: TGTGCCAGCAGCTTTAGACAGGGGGGTTGGCAAGAGACCCAGTACTTC. Protein: CASSFRQGGWQETQYF.

The CDR3 region has the DNA TGTGCCAGCAGTTTTAGAGACGAGCAGTACTTC. This sequence encodes CASSFRDEQYF. The chain uses TRBV28 and TRBJ2-7; no firm D call. The CDR3 is 11 residues long. Germline V gene sequence: CDR1 MDHEN, CDR2 SYDVKM. V was shortened by 3 bases and J by 5 bases, with 5 bases between the two germline ends.

The V and J genes are TRBV11-2 and TRBJ1-2; 7 positions agree with TRBD1. The CDR3 is 13 amino acids. Germline CDR1 is SGHAT and CDR2 is FQNNGV. Losses at the gene ends were 5 bases for V and 9 bases for J; bases not matched to a gene: 9. The CDR3, as DNA: TGTGCCAGCAGCCCAAACAGGGGTTTAAGCTACACCTTC. Translated: CASSPNRGLSYTF.

The chain recombines TRBV9 with TRBJ2-5; 7 bases map to TRBD1. Germline V lookup: CDR1 SGDLS, CDR2 YYNGEE. V shed 1 base and J 2 bases; nucleotides not matched to a gene: 8. The CDR3 contains 16 residues. CDR3 region: CASSVTGTAQQETQYF. The CDR3 DNA follows: TGTGCCAGCAGCGTAACCGGGACAGCCCAACAAGAGACCCAGTACTTC.

This clone has only a few counts. The chain uses TRBV19 and TRBJ2-7, with a weak D call TRBD1 (6 bases). CDR1 is LNHDA, CDR2 SQIVND, per germline (reference sequence). The CDR3 consists of 14 residues. V was trimmed by 5 bases and J by 3 bases, leaving 14 bases between them. The DNA of the CDR3 is TGTGCCAGTAGTGATGGGAACAGGGTCTACGAGCAGTACTTC. Its protein is CASSDGNRVYEQYF. The whole variable domain, remainder taken from reference TRBV19 and TRBJ2-7, is DGGITQSPKYLFRKEGQNVTLSCEQNLNHDAMYWYRQDPGQGLRLIYYSQIVNDFQKGDIAEGYSVSREKKESFPLTVTSAQKNPTAFYLCASSDGNRVYEQYFGPGTRLTVT.

CDR3 sequence: CASSSGQTGVASGYTF. The CDR3 DNA is TGCGCCAGCAGTTCGGGACAGACTGGGGTCGCGAGTGGCTACACCTTC. The chain recombines TRBV5-1 with TRBJ1-2; 7 nucleotides align to TRBD1. The CDR3 spans 16 residues. Germline trimming cut 5 bases from V and 7 bases from J; bases unmatched to any gene: 17. Germline V gives CDR1 SGHRS, CDR2 YFSETQ.

The chain links TRBV2 to TRBJ2-7, with D perhaps TRBD1 (6 bases). The V gene lost 6 bases and the J gene lost 5 bases, with 8 bases spanning the gap. Germline V lookup: CDR1 SNHLY, CDR2 FYNNEI. The CDR3 consists of 11 residues. CDR3 residues: CASSHRDEQYF. DNA of the CDR3: TGTGCCAGCAGCCACAGGGACGAGCAGTACTTC.

This CDR3 reads CASSYSRPHYGGYTF. The CDR3 DNA reads TGTGCCAGCAGTTACTCGAGACCCCACTATGGCGGCTACACCTTC. V is TRBV6-6 and J is TRBJ1-2, with D hard to call. The V gene lost 0 bases and the J gene lost 8 bases, with 16 bases spanning the gap. Germline values: CDR1 MNHNY, CDR2 SVGAGI (reference sequence). This CDR3 spans 15 amino acids.

Turning to this clone: Other DNA sequences within the sample encode an identical CDR3. This chain connects TRBV29-1 to TRBJ2-7, with 8 bases matching TRBD1. The V gene end was trimmed by 7 bases and the J gene end by 0 bases; junction bases not matched to a gene: 5. CDR1 is SQVTM, CDR2 ANQGSEA, per germline. This CDR3 comprises 13 residues. The CDR3 is CSARTGSSYEQYF. The CDR3 bases are TGCAGCGCAAGGACAGGGAGCTCCTACGAGCAGTACTTC.

This chain connects TRBV19 to TRBJ1-4, with 7 bases that match TRBD1. Looked up from germline, CDR1 is LNHDA and CDR2 is SQIVND (reference sequence). V lost 6 bases to trimming and J lost 0 bases; unmatched junction nucleotides: 7. The CDR3 loop spans 16 amino acids. The CDR3 nucleotides read TGTGCCAGTAGCCCCTCCAGGGGGGCAACTAATGAAAAACTGTTTTTT. Protein product: CASSPSRGATNEKLFF.

The rearrangement links TRBV20-1 to TRBJ2-5, with D unclear. This CDR3 has 11 amino acids. Germline V gene lookup returns CDR1 DFQATT and CDR2 SNEGSKA (reference sequence). Trimming took off 2 bases at V and 6 bases at J, with 7 bases between the two ends. The DNA for the CDR3 is TGCAGTGCTAGACCCGAGAAGACCCAGTACTTC. Protein product: CSARPEKTQYF.

The gene calls are TRBV19 and TRBJ2-7, with 7 nucleotides matching TRBD1. The V gene's germline CDR1 is LNHDA and CDR2 SQIVND (reference sequence). This CDR3 is built from 15 residues. The ends lost 1 base at V and 3 bases at J; junction bases unmatched: 6. CDR3 DNA: TGTGCCAGTAGTATAGCTCTGACAGGGAACTACGAGCAGTACTTC. This encodes CASSIALTGNYEQYF.

The chain carries TRBV4-3 and TRBJ1-1, with 9 positions matching TRBD1. V lost 2 bases to trimming and J lost 7 bases; unmatched junction nucleotides: 11. This CDR3 has 16 amino acids. Germline V CDR1 and CDR2: LGHNA, YSLEER. CDR3 in amino acids: CASSQTTGGAPGEAFF. The DNA of the CDR3 is TGCGCCAGCAGCCAAACCACAGGGGGCGCCCCCGGTGAAGCTTTCTTT.

V usage is TRBV6-1 and J usage is TRBJ2-5; TRBD1 matches at 8 bases. CDR1 MNHNS and CDR2 SASEGT come from the germline V gene. V was clipped by 1 base and J by 5 bases; unmatched bases: 6. The length of the CDR3 is 15 residues. The CDR3 DNA follows: TGTGCCAGCAGTGAAGACAGGGGGAGAGGGGAGACCCAGTACTTC. Translation: CASSEDRGRGETQYF.

The chain has TRBV28 and TRBJ2-1, with 9 bases that match TRBD2. CDR3 length: 17 amino acids. V gave up 7 bases and J gave up 3 bases; unmatched junction bases: 13. Germline assignment: CDR1 MDHEN and CDR2 SYDVKM. The CDR3 region has the DNA TGTGCCAGCACCGAAAAGGTTCGACTAGCGGACTACAATGAGCAGTTCTTC. Protein product: CASTEKVRLADYNEQFF.

This chain uses TRBV4-3 with TRBJ1-6, with 8 bases identical to TRBD1. The CDR3 has 15 amino acids. The germline gives CDR1 LGHNA, CDR2 YSLEER. With V trimmed by 8 bases and J by 13 bases, 16 bases remained unmatched. DNA for the CDR3: TGCGCCAGCCGACTCACAGGGGGGTTCTTCCCTCCCCTCCACTTT. Translation gives CASRLTGGFFPPLHF.

This chain uses TRBV19 with TRBJ1-6; 10 nucleotides line up with TRBD1. J lost 0 bases, V lost 10 bases, and 6 bases had no gene match. Germline CDR1 reads LNHDA; CDR2 reads SQIVND (reference sequence). This CDR3 has 16 amino acids. This CDR3 is CATRTGGRSYNSPLHF. The CDR3 coding sequence is TGTGCCACCCGGACAGGGGGTCGCTCCTATAATTCACCCCTCCACTTT.

The table lists this clone with a few counts. The rearrangement uses TRBV2 and TRBJ2-7, with 7 nucleotides matching TRBD2. Germline V CDR1 and CDR2: SNHLY, FYNNEI. This CDR3 region has 19 residues. V lost 0 bases to trimming and J lost 0 bases; unmatched junction nucleotides: 14. The DNA of the CDR3 is TGTGCCAGCAGTGAAGCTCCCCCGCGACTAAGCGGGGCCTCCTACGAGCAGTACTTC. Translation: CASSEAPPRLSGASYEQYF. The complete variable domain, with remaining parts taken from reference TRBV2 and TRBJ2-7, reads EPEVTQTPSHQVTQMGQEVILRCVPISNHLYFYWYRQILGQKVEFLVSFYNNEISEKSEIFDDQFSVERPDGSNFTLKIRSTKLEDSAMYFCASSEAPPRLSGASYEQYFGPGTRLTVT.

This clone was recorded only once. The V call is TRBV11-2, the J call TRBJ1-3, with D hard to call. V lost 4 bases and J 3 bases, leaving 13 bases between the germline ends. The CDR3 is 15 amino acids. Germline V gene lookup returns CDR1 SGHAT and CDR2 FQNNGV. The CDR3 reads CASSSPRGDGNTIYF. The CDR3 DNA reads TGTGCCAGCAGCTCGCCCCGGGGTGATGGAAACACCATATATTTT. Full variable domain (rest looked up from reference TRBV11-2 and TRBJ1-3): EAGVAQSPRYKIIEKRQSVAFWCNPISGHATLYWYQQILGQGPKLLIQFQNNGVVDDSQLPKDRFSAERLKGVDSTLKIQPAKLEDSAVYLCASSSPRGDGNTIYFGEGSWLTVV.